Given below is one TCR beta chain in context. Its specificity is unknown. This sample is part of a study of T cell responses to AZD1222 COVID-19 vaccine. Study-wide results and limits: White British ancestry dominated among donors, who included more females, and clonal diversity was possibly underestimated. Breadth and depth of Spike-specific TCRs rose after two AZD1222 doses.

V gave up 4 bases and J gave up 6 bases; unmatched junction bases: 9. Germline values: CDR1 SGHTA, CDR2 FQGNSA. The CDR3 consists of 15 residues. The data were produced by immunoSEQ multiplex PCR, yet TCRdb's version contains in-frame clones alone and is incomplete. The sample records about 200,000 clones, around 94% being singletons. The V and J genes are TRBV7-2 and TRBJ1-5; 7 bases fit TRBD1. The sequences come from peripheral blood, collected 28 days after the second dose of the MenACWY control vaccine. The sequence was collected from an adult who received the MenACWY meningococcal vaccine as a control. This chain's CDR3 is CASSSPGQTGQPQHF. The CDR3, as DNA: TGTGCCAGCAGCTCTCCGGGACAGACGGGTCAGCCCCAGCATTTT.